A single sample is the source of the 27 T cell receptor beta chains below, sequenced in a study of blood T cell repertoires in COVID-19. The table came from immunoSEQ multiplex PCR; TCRdb's copy has only in-frame clones and leaves some out. The table records about 120,000 clones, roughly four fifths of them present only once. What was sequenced was peripheral blood. The receptors shown here come from a human donor in a cohort sampled during active COVID-19.

The CDR3 protein is CSATQTGELFF. The CDR3 DNA follows: TGCAGTGCTACACAGACCGGGGAGCTGTTTTTT. V and J are TRBV20-1 and TRBJ2-2, with no clear D. Looked up from germline, CDR1 is DFQATT and CDR2 is SNEGSKA (reference sequence). Trimming took off 4 bases at V and 5 bases at J, with 5 bases between the two ends. CDR3 length: 11 residues.

This clone was detected only once. The genes are TRBV14 and TRBJ1-4, with a tentative D call TRBD1 (6 bases). The ends were cut back, 5 bases at V and 0 bases at J, with 13 bases in the middle. The germline V gene has CDR1 SGHDN and CDR2 FVKESK. The CDR3 runs to 16 residues. CDR3 protein: CASSSFRTATNEKLFF. CDR3 nucleotide sequence: TGTGCCAGCAGCTCATTCCGGACAGCAACTAATGAAAAACTGTTTTTT.

The chain uses TRBV5-1 and TRBJ2-5; the match to TRBD1 covers 7 bases. Germline assignment: CDR1 SGHRS and CDR2 YFSETQ. This CDR3 is built from 14 residues. The junction had 4 bases not matched to a gene; V was cut back by 3 bases and J by 2 bases. CDR3 sequence: CASSSPGQQETQYF. Written as DNA, the CDR3 is TGCGCCAGCAGCTCGCCGGGACAGCAAGAGACCCAGTACTTC.

This clone occurred a few times. This chain uses TRBV19 with TRBJ1-5, with 9 bases fitting TRBD1. Germline values: CDR1 LNHDA, CDR2 SQIVND (reference sequence). The CDR3 consists of 13 residues. J gave up 7 bases and V 5 bases, and 3 bases lay outside the gene matches. This CDR3 is CASSGTGPQPQHF. CDR3 nucleotide sequence: TGTGCCAGTAGTGGGACAGGGCCCCAGCCCCAGCATTTT.

CDR3 DNA sequence: TGTGCCAGCAGTTTGGGTACAGGGTTAGCTAACTATGGCTACACCTTC. This codes for CASSLGTGLANYGYTF. V is TRBV28 and J is TRBJ1-2; D is perhaps TRBD1 (6 bases). Germline-derived CDR1 and CDR2 are MDHEN and SYDVKM. CDR3 length: 16 amino acids. V was pared by 3 bases and J by 0 bases, with 14 bases between.

The genes are TRBV27 and TRBJ1-2; a possible D gene is TRBD1 (5 bases). This CDR3 region has 14 residues. CDR1 is MNHEY and CDR2 is SMNVEV in the germline V gene (reference sequence). Trimming cost V 5 bases and J 8 bases, with 18 bases left between them. DNA for the CDR3: TGTGCCAGCAGTCCGGATTATGGGGCCGCGGGCTACACCTTC. This translates into CASSPDYGAAGYTF.

A single count supports this clone. The genes are TRBV7-2 and TRBJ2-4, with TRBD1 matching 11 bases. V was pared by 3 bases and J by 4 bases, with 5 bases of the junction left unmatched. The CDR3 length is 16 residues. From germline, CDR1 is SGHTA and CDR2 FQGNSA. This CDR3 reads CASSFPGQGGKNIQYF. The CDR3 nucleotides read TGTGCCAGCAGCTTCCCGGGACAGGGGGGTAAAAACATTCAGTACTTC.

The J gene is TRBJ2-1, the V gene TRBV6-5; 8 positions match TRBD2. CDR1 is MNHEY, CDR2 SVGAGI, per germline. The V gene end was trimmed by 9 bases and the J gene end by 3 bases; junction bases not matched to a gene: 7. This CDR3 region has 14 residues. Written as DNA, the CDR3 is TGTGCCAGTGGCTCCGGGACTAGCTACAATGAGCAGTTCTTC. Its protein is CASGSGTSYNEQFF.

The chain employs TRBV29-1 and TRBJ2-3, with TRBD2 identical over 9 bases. The CDR3 is made up of 14 amino acids. Looked up from germline, CDR1 is SQVTM and CDR2 is ANQGSEA. Trimming at V came to 3 bases and at J to 1 base, leaving 2 bases not matched to a gene. The CDR3 loop reads CSVEASGGTDTQYF. In DNA form, the CDR3 reads TGCAGCGTTGAGGCTAGCGGGGGCACAGATACGCAGTATTTT.

The V call is TRBV11-2, the J call TRBJ2-7; D perhaps matches TRBD1 (5 bases). The CDR3 length is 15 residues. The V gene lost 3 bases and the J gene lost 0 bases, with 12 bases spanning the gap. Germline V gives CDR1 SGHAT, CDR2 FQNNGV. The CDR3 sequence is CASSFITGNSYEQYF. For the CDR3, the DNA is TGTGCCAGCAGCTTCATCACAGGTAACTCCTACGAGCAGTACTTC. Together with reference TRBV11-2 and TRBJ2-7, the CDR3 gives the full variable domain: EAGVAQSPRYKIIEKRQSVAFWCNPISGHATLYWYQQILGQGPKLLIQFQNNGVVDDSQLPKDRFSAERLKGVDSTLKIQPAKLEDSAVYLCASSFITGNSYEQYFGPGTRLTVT.

This clone was seen a few times. The V and J genes are TRBV14 and TRBJ1-2; D might be TRBD1 (5 bases). In germline, CDR1 is SGHDN, CDR2 FVKESK. The CDR3 runs 15 residues. The V gene lost 2 bases and the J gene lost 4 bases, with 14 bases spanning the gap. The CDR3 bases are TGTGCCAGCAGCCAATCAGCCCAGGGAATCTATGGCTACACCTTC. Its translation: CASSQSAQGIYGYTF.

The chain is built from TRBV15 and TRBJ1-1; D might be TRBD1 (5 bases). V was trimmed by 3 bases and J by 1 base, leaving 9 bases between them. Germline V lookup: CDR1 LNHNV, CDR2 YYDKDF (reference sequence). This CDR3 spans 14 amino acids. CDR3 DNA sequence: TGTGCCACCAGCAGGGCGGGGGGGAACACTGAAGCTTTCTTT. It is translated as CATSRAGGNTEAFF. Full variable domain (rest looked up from reference TRBV15 and TRBJ1-1): DAMVIQNPRYQVTQFGKPVTLSCSQTLNHNVMYWYQQKSSQAPKLLFHYYDKDFNNEADTPDNFQSRRPNTSFCFLDIRSPGLGDTAMYLCATSRAGGNTEAFFGQGTRLTVV.

The rearrangement links TRBV4-2 to TRBJ1-3, with 10 bases aligning to TRBD1. The CDR3 runs 19 residues. Germline V gene lookup returns CDR1 LGHNA and CDR2 YNFKEQ. V lost 1 base and J lost 2; bases outside the gene matches: 11. CDR3 bases: TGTGCCAGCAGCCAAGCCCATGGACAGGGGGTTGGAACTGGAAACACCATATATTTT. This codes for CASSQAHGQGVGTGNTIYF.

This sequence joins TRBV2 and TRBJ1-1; tentative D call: TRBD1 (5 bases). Germline CDR1 SNHLY, CDR2 FYNNEI. This CDR3 is 13 amino acids long. V lost 3 bases to trimming and J lost 5 bases, with 10 bases between them. In DNA, the CDR3 is TGTGCCAGCAGTGACGACAGCTGGACTGAAGCTTTCTTT. Translated, it gives CASSDDSWTEAFF.

The rearrangement joins TRBV11-3 to TRBJ1-2; TRBD1 aligns across 7 bases. CDR3 size: 17 residues. CDR1 is SGHNT, CDR2 YENEEA, per germline. J was trimmed by 4 bases and V by 1 base; bases with no gene match: 12. The CDR3 reads CASSLVPRDSWGYGYTF. The DNA for the CDR3 is TGTGCCAGCAGCTTAGTTCCCCGGGACAGTTGGGGCTATGGCTACACCTTC.

J is TRBJ1-1 and V is TRBV6-1, with D possibly being TRBD1 (5 bases). The V gene lost 2 bases and the J gene lost 1 base, with 11 bases spanning the gap. CDR3 size: 15 residues. The germline CDR1 and CDR2 sequences are MNHNS and SASEGT. CDR3 protein: CASSENRLGNTEAFF. In DNA, the CDR3 is TGTGCCAGCAGTGAAAACAGGCTGGGGAACACTGAAGCTTTCTTT.

The chain links TRBV5-4 to TRBJ2-6, with D tentatively TRBD2 (6 bases). The CDR3 covers 20 residues. CDR1 SGHNT and CDR2 YYREEE come from the germline V gene (reference sequence). V was pared by 0 bases and J by 0 bases, with 19 bases between. CDR3 in amino acids: CASSLARPRGEASGANVLTF. The CDR3 nucleotides are TGTGCCAGCAGCTTGGCCCGCCCGCGGGGAGAAGCCTCTGGGGCCAACGTCCTGACTTTC.

This rearrangement joins TRBV11-3 to TRBJ2-6, with D unclear. The germline V gene has CDR1 SGHNT and CDR2 YENEEA. V was pared by 3 bases and J by 0 bases, with 12 bases between. This CDR3 has 17 amino acids. CDR3 DNA: TGTGCCAGCAGCTTCGCCAGCCCAGGCTCTGGGGCCAACGTCCTGACTTTC. Protein product: CASSFASPGSGANVLTF.

This clone was recorded only once. The chain uses TRBV21-1 and TRBJ1-2. TRBV21-1 is designated a pseudogene. The CDR3 has 15 residues. DNA for the CDR3: TGTGCCAGCAGCAAAGCGGGGAGGGAAAACTATGGCTACACCTTC. It is translated as CASSKAGRENYGYTF.

For the CDR3, the DNA is TGCAGTGCTCGACAGGCCCCTGAAGCTTTCTTT. It encodes CSARQAPEAFF. The chain joins TRBV20-1 to TRBJ1-1, with D possibly matching TRBD1 (6 bases). The V end was cut by 5 bases, the J end by 6 bases, with 10 bases between. Germline V gene data show CDR1 as DFQATT and CDR2 as SNEGSKA (reference sequence). The CDR3 sequence is 11 residues long.

The V call is TRBV3-1 (or the pseudogene TRBV3-2), the J call TRBJ1-2; weak D call: TRBD1 (6 bases). The CDR3 consists of 15 residues. Germline CDR1 LGHDT, CDR2 YNNKEL (reference sequence). Trimming removed 0 bases at V and 4 bases at J, with 12 bases between. CDR3 sequence: CASSQDAGASYGYTF. The CDR3 bases are TGTGCCAGCAGCCAAGATGCGGGGGCAAGCTATGGCTACACCTTC.

This clone was counted at least ten times. The chain recombines TRBV6-5 with TRBJ1-2; D remains ambiguous. CDR3 size: 13 residues. V was shortened by 0 bases and J by 8 bases, with 10 bases between the two germline ends. Germline-derived CDR1 and CDR2 are MNHEY and SVGAGI. The CDR3 is CASSYSRSQGYTF. The CDR3 nucleotides are TGTGCCAGCAGTTACTCGAGGTCGCAGGGCTACACCTTC.

The chain combines TRBV1 with TRBJ2-6; the table names TRBD1, a call not compared with the DNA. TRBV1 is listed as a pseudogene. This CDR3 comprises 17 residues. The CDR3 loop reads CTSSQARQGDGANVLTF. In DNA, the CDR3 is TGCACCAGCAGCCAAGCAAGACAGGGGGACGGGGCCAACGTCCTGACTTTC.

The chain carries TRBV2 and TRBJ1-3; D gene unclear. Germline-derived CDR1 and CDR2 are SNHLY and FYNNEI. V dropped 9 bases and J dropped 0 bases, with 9 bases sitting between them. The CDR3 runs to 13 residues. The CDR3 coding sequence is TGTGCCAGGGAGAGGTCCTCTGGAAACACCATATATTTT. This gives the protein CARERSSGNTIYF. Full variable domain (remainder filled in from reference TRBV2 and TRBJ1-3): EPEVTQTPSHQVTQMGQEVILRCVPISNHLYFYWYRQILGQKVEFLVSFYNNEISEKSEIFDDQFSVERPDGSNFTLKIRSTKLEDSAMYFCARERSSGNTIYFGEGSWLTVV.

Only a few counts were recorded for this clone. This sequence joins TRBV5-6 and TRBJ2-3, with D hard to call. Between the trimmed V and J ends, which lost 0 bases and 2 bases, there was a span of 10 bases. Germline assignment: CDR1 SGHDT and CDR2 YYEEEE. This CDR3 is 15 amino acids long. The CDR3 bases are TGTGCCAGCAGCTTGGTGCCAGGTAACACAGATACGCAGTATTTT. This gives the protein CASSLVPGNTDTQYF.

The chain uses TRBV2 and TRBJ1-4; D call uncertain. With 2 bases removed from V and 5 bases from J, the gap between germline ends came to 3 bases. The CDR3 runs 12 residues. Germline CDR1 reads SNHLY; CDR2 reads FYNNEI. CDR3 DNA sequence: TGTGCCAGCAGTGAACAGAATGAAAAACTGTTTTTT. Its protein product is CASSEQNEKLFF. Together with reference TRBV2 and TRBJ1-4, the CDR3 gives the full variable domain: EPEVTQTPSHQVTQMGQEVILRCVPISNHLYFYWYRQILGQKVEFLVSFYNNEISEKSEIFDDQFSVERPDGSNFTLKIRSTKLEDSAMYFCASSEQNEKLFFGSGTQLSVL.

This clone was seen more than once but under ten times. This chain links TRBV11-2 with TRBJ1-1; 7 bases fit TRBD1. CDR3 size: 14 residues. V shed 10 bases, J shed 0 bases, and the junction held 8 bases outside the gene matches. Germline lookup yields CDR1 SGHAT and CDR2 FQNNGV. This CDR3 reads CATTGDILNTEAFF. DNA of the CDR3: TGTGCCACCACAGGGGACATCCTGAACACTGAAGCTTTCTTT.